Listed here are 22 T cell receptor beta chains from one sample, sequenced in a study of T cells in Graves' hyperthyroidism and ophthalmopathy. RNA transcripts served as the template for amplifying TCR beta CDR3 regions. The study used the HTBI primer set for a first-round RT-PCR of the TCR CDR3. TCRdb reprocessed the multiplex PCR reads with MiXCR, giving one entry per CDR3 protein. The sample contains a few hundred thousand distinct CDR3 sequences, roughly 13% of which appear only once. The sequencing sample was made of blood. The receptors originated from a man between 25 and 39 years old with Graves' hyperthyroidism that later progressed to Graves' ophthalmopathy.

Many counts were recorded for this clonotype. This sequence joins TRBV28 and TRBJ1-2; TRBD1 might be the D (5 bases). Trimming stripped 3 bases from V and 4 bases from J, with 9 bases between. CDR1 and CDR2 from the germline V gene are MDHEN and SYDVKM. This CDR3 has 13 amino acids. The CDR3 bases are TGTGCCAGCAGTTTTCAAGACAGCTATGGCTACACCTTC. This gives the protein CASSFQDSYGYTF.

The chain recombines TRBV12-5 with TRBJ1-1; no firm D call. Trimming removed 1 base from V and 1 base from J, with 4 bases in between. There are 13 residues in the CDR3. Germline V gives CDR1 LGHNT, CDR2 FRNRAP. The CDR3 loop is CASGLEWNTEAFF. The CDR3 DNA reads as TGTGCTAGTGGTTTGGAGTGGAACACTGAAGCTTTCTTT.

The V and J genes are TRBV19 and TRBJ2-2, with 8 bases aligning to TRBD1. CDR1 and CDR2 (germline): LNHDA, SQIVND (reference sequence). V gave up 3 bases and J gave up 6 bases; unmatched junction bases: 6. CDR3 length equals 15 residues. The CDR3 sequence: CASSISQGAAGELFF. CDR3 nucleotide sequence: TGTGCCAGTAGTATTAGCCAGGGGGCCGCCGGGGAGCTGTTTTTT. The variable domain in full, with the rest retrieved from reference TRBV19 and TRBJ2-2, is DGGITQSPKYLFRKEGQNVTLSCEQNLNHDAMYWYRQDPGQGLRLIYYSQIVNDFQKGDIAEGYSVSREKKESFPLTVTSAQKNPTAFYLCASSISQGAAGELFFGEGSRLTVL.

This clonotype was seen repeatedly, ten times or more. CDR3 bases: TGTGCCACCAGTCCCGGGACAGGGGATTACAAGCAGTACTTC. As protein: CATSPGTGDYKQYF. The rearrangement links TRBV15 to TRBJ2-7; 10 bases align to TRBD1. The CDR3 spans 14 residues. Trimming took 6 bases from V and 8 from J; bases not matched to a gene: 10. Germline CDR1 reads LNHNV; CDR2 reads YYDKDF (reference sequence).

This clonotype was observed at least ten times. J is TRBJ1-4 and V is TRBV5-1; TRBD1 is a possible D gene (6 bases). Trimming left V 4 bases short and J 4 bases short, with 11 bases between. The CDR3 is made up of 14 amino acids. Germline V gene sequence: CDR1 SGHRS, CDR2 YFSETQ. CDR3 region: CASSEGQVNEKLFF. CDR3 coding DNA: TGCGCCAGCAGCGAGGGACAAGTTAATGAAAAACTGTTTTTT.

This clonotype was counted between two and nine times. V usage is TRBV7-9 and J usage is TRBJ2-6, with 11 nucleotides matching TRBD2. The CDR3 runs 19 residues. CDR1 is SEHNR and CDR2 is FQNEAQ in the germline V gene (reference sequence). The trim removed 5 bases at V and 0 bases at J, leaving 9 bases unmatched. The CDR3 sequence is CASSNRGTSGVSGANVLTF. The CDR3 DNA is TGTGCCAGCAGCAACCGGGGGACTAGCGGTGTCTCTGGGGCCAACGTCCTGACTTTC.

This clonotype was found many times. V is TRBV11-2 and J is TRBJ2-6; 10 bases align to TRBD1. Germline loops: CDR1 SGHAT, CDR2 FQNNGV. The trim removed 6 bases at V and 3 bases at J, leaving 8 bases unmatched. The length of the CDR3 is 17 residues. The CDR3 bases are TGTGCCAGCAGGGCTCGACAGGGGGCGCGTGGGGCCAACGTCCTGACTTTC. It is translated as CASRARQGARGANVLTF.

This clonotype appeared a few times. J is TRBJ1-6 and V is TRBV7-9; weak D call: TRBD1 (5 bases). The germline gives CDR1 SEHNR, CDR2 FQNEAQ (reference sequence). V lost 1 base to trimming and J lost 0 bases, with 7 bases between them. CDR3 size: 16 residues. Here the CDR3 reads CASSLGGTSYNSPLHF. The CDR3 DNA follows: TGTGCCAGCAGCTTAGGAGGGACCTCCTATAATTCACCCCTCCACTTT.

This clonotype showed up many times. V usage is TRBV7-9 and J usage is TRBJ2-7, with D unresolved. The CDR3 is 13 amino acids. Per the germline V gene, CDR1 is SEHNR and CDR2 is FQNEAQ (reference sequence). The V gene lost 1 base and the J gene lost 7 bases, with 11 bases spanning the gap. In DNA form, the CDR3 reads TGTGCCAGCAGCTTAGAGGTCGGCCGTGAGCAGTACTTC. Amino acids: CASSLEVGREQYF.

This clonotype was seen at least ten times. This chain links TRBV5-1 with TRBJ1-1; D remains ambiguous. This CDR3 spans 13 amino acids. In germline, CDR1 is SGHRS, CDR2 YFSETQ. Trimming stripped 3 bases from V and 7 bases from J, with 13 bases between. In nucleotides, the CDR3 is TGCGCCAGCAGCTCGGGTGGGGTAAATGAAGCTTTCTTT. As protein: CASSSGGVNEAFF.

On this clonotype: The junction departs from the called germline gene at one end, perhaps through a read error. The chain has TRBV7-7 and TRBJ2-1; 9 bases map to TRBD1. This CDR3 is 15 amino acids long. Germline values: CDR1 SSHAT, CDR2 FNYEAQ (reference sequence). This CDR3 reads CASSSNRGHNYEQFF. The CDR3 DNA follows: TGTGCTAGCAGCTCAAACAGGGGGCATAACTATGAGCAGTTCTTC.

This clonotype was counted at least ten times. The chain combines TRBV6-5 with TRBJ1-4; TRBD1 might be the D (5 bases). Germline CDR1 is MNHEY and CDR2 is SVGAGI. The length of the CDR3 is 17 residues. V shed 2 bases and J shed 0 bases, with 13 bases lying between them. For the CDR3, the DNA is TGTGCCAGCAGTTACGGGAGGGGACTTGCAACTAATGAAAAACTGTTTTTT. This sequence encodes CASSYGRGLATNEKLFF.

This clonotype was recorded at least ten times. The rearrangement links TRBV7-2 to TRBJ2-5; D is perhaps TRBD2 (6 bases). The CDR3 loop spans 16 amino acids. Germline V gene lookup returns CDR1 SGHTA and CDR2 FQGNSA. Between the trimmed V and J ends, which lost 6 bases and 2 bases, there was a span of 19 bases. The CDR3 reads CASRVNPRGSQETQYF. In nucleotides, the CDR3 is TGTGCCAGCAGAGTAAACCCGCGGGGCTCTCAAGAGACCCAGTACTTC.

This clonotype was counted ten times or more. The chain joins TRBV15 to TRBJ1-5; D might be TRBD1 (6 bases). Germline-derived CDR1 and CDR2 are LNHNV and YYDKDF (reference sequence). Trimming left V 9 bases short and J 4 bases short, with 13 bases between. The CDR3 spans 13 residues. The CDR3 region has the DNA TGTGCCACGTCTGTCGGACAGAATCAGCCCCAGCATTTT. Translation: CATSVGQNQPQHF.

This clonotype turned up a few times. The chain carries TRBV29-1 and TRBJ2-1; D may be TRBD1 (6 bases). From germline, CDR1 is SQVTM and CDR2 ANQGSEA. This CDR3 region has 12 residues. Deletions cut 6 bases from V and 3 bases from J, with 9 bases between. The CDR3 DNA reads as TGCAGCGTCGGGACATACTACAATGAGCAGTTCTTC. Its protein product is CSVGTYYNEQFF.

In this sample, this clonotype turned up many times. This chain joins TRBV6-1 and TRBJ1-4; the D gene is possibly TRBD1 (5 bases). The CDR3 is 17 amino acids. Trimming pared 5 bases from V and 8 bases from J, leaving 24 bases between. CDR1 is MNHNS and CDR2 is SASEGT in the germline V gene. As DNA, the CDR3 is TGTGCCAGCAGTTACATTCGAGGGGCAAGTGGATACGAAAAACTGTTTTTT. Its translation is CASSYIRGASGYEKLFF.

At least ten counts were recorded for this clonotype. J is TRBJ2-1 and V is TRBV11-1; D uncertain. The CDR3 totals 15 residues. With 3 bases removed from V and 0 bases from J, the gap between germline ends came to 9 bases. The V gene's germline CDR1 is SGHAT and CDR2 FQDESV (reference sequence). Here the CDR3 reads CASSFAFSSYNEQFF. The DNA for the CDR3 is TGTGCCAGCAGCTTCGCGTTCAGCTCCTACAATGAGCAGTTCTTC.

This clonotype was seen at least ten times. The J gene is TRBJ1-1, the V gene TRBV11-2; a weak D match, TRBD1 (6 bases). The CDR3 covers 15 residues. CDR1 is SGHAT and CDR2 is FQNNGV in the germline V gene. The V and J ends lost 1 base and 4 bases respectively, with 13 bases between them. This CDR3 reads CASSLALRGSTEAFF. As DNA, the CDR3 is TGTGCCAGCAGCTTAGCCCTGAGGGGGTCCACTGAAGCTTTCTTT.

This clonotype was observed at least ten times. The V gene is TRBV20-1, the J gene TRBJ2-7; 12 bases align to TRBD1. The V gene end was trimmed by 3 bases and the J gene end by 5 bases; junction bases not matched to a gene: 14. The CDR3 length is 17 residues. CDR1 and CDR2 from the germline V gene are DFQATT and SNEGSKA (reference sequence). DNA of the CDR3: TGCAGTGCTAGCGATACCGGGACAGGGGGCTGGCTGGACGAGCAGTACTTC. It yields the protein CSASDTGTGGWLDEQYF.

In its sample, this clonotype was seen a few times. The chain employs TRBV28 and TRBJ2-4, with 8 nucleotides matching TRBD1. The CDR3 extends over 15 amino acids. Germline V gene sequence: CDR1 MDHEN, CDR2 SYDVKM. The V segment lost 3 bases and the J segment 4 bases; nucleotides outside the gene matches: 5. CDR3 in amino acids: CASSFPTGGKNIQYF. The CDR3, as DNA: TGTGCCAGCAGTTTCCCCACAGGGGGGAAAAACATTCAGTACTTC.

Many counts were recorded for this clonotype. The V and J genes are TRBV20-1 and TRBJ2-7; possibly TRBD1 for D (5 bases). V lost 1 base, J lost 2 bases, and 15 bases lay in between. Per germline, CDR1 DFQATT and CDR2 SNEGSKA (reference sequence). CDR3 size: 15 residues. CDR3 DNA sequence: TGCAGTGCTAGAGTGATGGGGCGTGGGACCTACGAGCAGTACTTC. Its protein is CSARVMGRGTYEQYF.

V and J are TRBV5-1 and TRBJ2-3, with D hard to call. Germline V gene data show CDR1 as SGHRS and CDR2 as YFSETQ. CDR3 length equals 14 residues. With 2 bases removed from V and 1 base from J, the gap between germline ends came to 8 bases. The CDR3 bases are TGCGCCAGCAGCTTTCAGACCCGCACAGATACGCAGTATTTT. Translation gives CASSFQTRTDTQYF. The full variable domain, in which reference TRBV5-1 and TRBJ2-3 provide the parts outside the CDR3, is KAGVTQTPRYLIKTRGQQVTLSCSPISGHRSVSWYQQTPGQGLQFLFEYFSETQRNKGNFPGRFSGRQFSNSRSEMNVSTLELGDSALYLCASSFQTRTDTQYFGPGTRLTVL.